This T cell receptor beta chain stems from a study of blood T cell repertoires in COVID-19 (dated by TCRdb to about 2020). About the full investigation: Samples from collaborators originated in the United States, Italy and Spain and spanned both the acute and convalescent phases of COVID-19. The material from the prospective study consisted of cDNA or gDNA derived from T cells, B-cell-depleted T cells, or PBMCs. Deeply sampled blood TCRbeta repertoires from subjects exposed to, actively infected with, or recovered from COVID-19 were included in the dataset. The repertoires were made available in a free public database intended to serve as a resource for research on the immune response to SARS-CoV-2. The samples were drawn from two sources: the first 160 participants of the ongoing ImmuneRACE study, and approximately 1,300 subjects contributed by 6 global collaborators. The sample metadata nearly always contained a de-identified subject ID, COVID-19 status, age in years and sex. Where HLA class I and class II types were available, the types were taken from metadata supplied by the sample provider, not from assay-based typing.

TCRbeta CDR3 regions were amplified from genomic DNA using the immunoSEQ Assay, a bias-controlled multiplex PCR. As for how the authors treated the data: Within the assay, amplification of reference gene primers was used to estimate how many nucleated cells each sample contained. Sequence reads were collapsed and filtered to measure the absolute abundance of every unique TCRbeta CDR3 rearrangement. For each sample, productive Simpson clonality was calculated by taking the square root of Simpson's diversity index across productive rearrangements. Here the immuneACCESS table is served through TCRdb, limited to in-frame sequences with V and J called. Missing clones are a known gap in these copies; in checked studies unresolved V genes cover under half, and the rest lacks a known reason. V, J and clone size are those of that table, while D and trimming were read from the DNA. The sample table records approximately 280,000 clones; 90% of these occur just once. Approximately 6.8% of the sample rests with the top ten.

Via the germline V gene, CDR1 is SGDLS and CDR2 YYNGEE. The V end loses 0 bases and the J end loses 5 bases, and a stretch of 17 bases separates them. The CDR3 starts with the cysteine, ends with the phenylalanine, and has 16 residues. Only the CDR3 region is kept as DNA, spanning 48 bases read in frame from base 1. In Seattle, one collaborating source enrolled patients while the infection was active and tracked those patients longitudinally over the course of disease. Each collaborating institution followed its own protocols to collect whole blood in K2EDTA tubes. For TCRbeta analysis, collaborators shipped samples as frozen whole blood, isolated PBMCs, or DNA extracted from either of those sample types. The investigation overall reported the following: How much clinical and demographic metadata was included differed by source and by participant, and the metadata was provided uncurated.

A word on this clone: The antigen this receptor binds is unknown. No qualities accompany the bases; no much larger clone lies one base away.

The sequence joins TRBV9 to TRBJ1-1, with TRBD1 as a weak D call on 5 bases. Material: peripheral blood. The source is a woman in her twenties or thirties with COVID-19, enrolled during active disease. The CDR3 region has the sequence CASSVDWRGLGTEAFF. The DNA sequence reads TGTGCCAGCAGCGTAGATTGGAGGGGCCTTGGAACTGAAGCTTTCTTT.